This TCR beta chain appears in the sequencing data of a study of blood T cell repertoires in COVID-19. Study-level information: From T cells, B-cell-depleted T cells, or PBMCs came the material, which was cDNA or gDNA.

Everyone who took part was about 18 to 90 years old, and they came from 24 US areas. Participant-given clinical history determined each cohort assignment. During the 2 weeks before they entered the study, exposed participants had met someone with a PCR-confirmed or clinician-diagnosed COVID-19 case. Some clones are missing from TCRdb's copy, which holds only in-frame ones; the method was immunoSEQ multiplex PCR. This table has some 320,000 clones, roughly nine tenths appearing once. V lost 2 bases, J lost 8 bases, and 9 bases lay in between. Germline CDR1 and CDR2: LGHDT and YNNKEL (reference sequence). This CDR3 comprises 12 residues.

The source is a woman aged 30 to 39 who had been exposed to COVID-19. Sequenced material: PBMCs or T cells enriched from blood (not recorded which). The chain couples TRBV3-1 (or the pseudogene TRBV3-2) to TRBJ1-2, with a weak D call TRBD1 (6 bases). The DNA for the CDR3 is TGTGCCAGCAGCCAAATAGGGGGAGGCTACACCTTC. This translates into CASSQIGGGYTF.